This TCR beta chain comes out of a study of cytomegalovirus exposure and HLA in healthy donors. As for the study in general: An analysis done earlier identified approximately 120 million unique TCR beta sequences from about 180 million T cells.

J gave up 3 bases and V 0 bases, and 12 bases lay outside the gene matches. The CDR3 contains 20 residues. Germline-derived CDR1 and CDR2 are LGHNA and YNFKEQ. PCR was performed using 60 Vbeta and 13 Jbeta primers. The assay was immunoSEQ multiplex PCR, and TCRdb's table has in-frame clones only and misses some. This table has under 200,000 clones, roughly 80% appearing once. The rearrangement uses TRBV4-2 and TRBJ2-2, with TRBD2 matching 11 bases. Sequenced sample: PBMCs. The clonotype was recovered from a woman between 18 and 30 years old in good health and CMV-seronegative. CDR3 protein: CASSQDLLLAGGSDTGELFF. CDR3 coding DNA: TGTGCCAGCAGCCAAGATCTTCTCCTAGCGGGAGGCTCAGACACCGGGGAGCTGTTTTTT.